The 28 T cell receptor beta chains in this list originate from one sample, sequenced in a study of PD-L1 blockade in urothelial cancer. This table comes from immunoSEQ multiplex PCR, and its TCRdb copy is limited to in-frame clones, with some not included. The sample lists under 3,000 clones; approximately 35% were seen once. Sequencing used tumor tissue, obtained before atezolizumab (anti-PD-L1) treatment. The origin of the receptors is a man aged 60 to 75 with urothelial cancer.

The chain employs TRBV14 and TRBJ2-1, with 10 bases fitting TRBD2. V shed 0 bases and J 7 bases; nucleotides not matched to a gene: 12. Germline assignment: CDR1 SGHDN and CDR2 FVKESK. This CDR3 contains 18 residues. CDR3 DNA sequence: TGTGCCAGCAGCCAAGAAAAAGCGGGGGGGGCAACTGGAAATGAGCAGTTCTTC. Amino acids: CASSQEKAGGATGNEQFF.

This clone has a handful of counts. The chain links TRBV19 to TRBJ1-2; D is uncertain. Germline CDR1 is LNHDA and CDR2 is SQIVND (reference sequence). The V gene lost 3 bases and the J gene lost 10 bases, with 15 bases spanning the gap. There are 13 residues in the CDR3. The CDR3 is CASSIQGSMVYTF. DNA for the CDR3: TGTGCCAGTAGTATTCAAGGAAGTATGGTCTACACCTTC.

The V and J genes are TRBV19 and TRBJ1-5; 8 nucleotides agree with TRBD1. The CDR3 extends over 16 amino acids. The trim removed 6 bases at V and 0 bases at J, leaving 7 bases unmatched. CDR1 is LNHDA, CDR2 SQIVND, per germline (reference sequence). CDR3 residues: CASSSDREYSNQPQHF. The CDR3 DNA reads as TGTGCCAGTAGCTCGGACAGGGAGTATAGCAATCAGCCCCAGCATTTT.

This clone has more than one count but fewer than ten. The CDR3 bases are TGTGCCAGCAGCCCGGGACAGGGGGCCGCAGATACGCAGTATTTT. Its protein is CASSPGQGAADTQYF. The chain uses TRBV11-3 and TRBJ2-3; 12 nucleotides agree with TRBD1. Germline CDR1 and CDR2: SGHNT and YENEEA. This CDR3 comprises 15 residues. Trimming took 5 bases from V and 4 from J; bases not matched to a gene: 4.

V usage is TRBV6-8 and J usage is TRBJ2-2, with D hard to call. This CDR3 spans 15 amino acids. The V gene lost 6 bases and the J gene lost 7 bases, with 18 bases spanning the gap. CDR1 and CDR2 from the germline V gene are MNHGY and SAAAGT. The CDR3 sequence: CASSQAIYPLGELFF. Here the CDR3 DNA reads TGTGCCAGCAGCCAAGCAATATATCCCCTCGGGGAGCTGTTTTTT.

This clone was recorded a few times. The chain has TRBV4-1 and TRBJ2-2; D is unclear. CDR1 is MGHRA, CDR2 YSYEKL, per germline. Between the trimmed V and J ends, which lost 4 bases and 1 base, there was a span of 13 bases. The CDR3 length is 16 residues. The CDR3 protein is CASSPRGLENTGELFF. The DNA of the CDR3 is TGCGCCAGCAGCCCGCGAGGCTTGGAGAACACCGGGGAGCTGTTTTTT.

V usage is TRBV14 and J usage is TRBJ1-1; 9 bases align to TRBD1. J was trimmed by 2 bases and V by 4 bases; bases with no gene match: 5. The V gene's germline CDR1 is SGHDN and CDR2 FVKESK. This CDR3 comprises 15 residues. The CDR3 DNA is TGTGCCAGCAGCCCTTACAGGGGGCTAAACACTGAAGCTTTCTTT. It encodes CASSPYRGLNTEAFF.

The genes are TRBV6-7 and TRBJ2-7; possible D gene TRBD1, 6 bases. TRBV6-7 falls under the ORF class, with uncertain function. The CDR3 has 16 residues. V was clipped by 5 bases and J by 7 bases, with 24 bases between them. The CDR3 DNA is TGTGCCAGCAGTCGAACAGGGTTGCTTGTTCCGTGGGAGCAGTACTTC. Protein product: CASSRTGLLVPWEQYF.

V gene TRBV27 combines with J gene TRBJ1-3, with D maybe TRBD1 (5 bases). The CDR3 runs to 14 residues. Germline CDR1 reads MNHEY; CDR2 reads SMNVEV (reference sequence). Between the trimmed V and J ends, which lost 2 bases and 4 bases, there was a span of 9 bases. In nucleotides, the CDR3 is TGTGCCAGCAGTTTAAGGGGAACGGGAAACACCATATATTTT. It is translated as CASSLRGTGNTIYF.

The chain joins TRBV29-1 to TRBJ1-2, with 9 bases lining up with TRBD1. Trimming removed 4 bases from V and 1 base from J; junction bases left unmatched: 4. The CDR3 runs to 14 residues. Germline lookup yields CDR1 SQVTM and CDR2 ANQGSEA. CDR3 nucleotides: TGCAGCGTTGGGGGACAGGGACGTAACTATGGCTACACCTTC. This codes for CSVGGQGRNYGYTF.

This chain joins TRBV30 and TRBJ2-5; perhaps D is TRBD1 or TRBD2 (6 bases each). Trimming took off 2 bases at V and 5 bases at J, with 12 bases between the two ends. Per the germline V gene, CDR1 is GTSNPN and CDR2 is SVGIG (reference sequence). The CDR3 loop spans 13 amino acids. The CDR3 bases are TGTGCCTGGAGTAGGGTAGGGGGGGAGACCCAGTACTTC. Amino acids: CAWSRVGGETQYF.

V is TRBV11-3 and J is TRBJ1-1; D is unclear. Germline loops: CDR1 SGHNT, CDR2 YENEEA. The CDR3 is 14 residues long. Trimming took 5 bases from V and 6 from J, leaving 16 bases between them. The CDR3 loop reads CASSPSSGEPEAFF. The CDR3 nucleotides are TGTGCCAGCAGCCCGAGTAGTGGGGAACCTGAAGCTTTCTTT.

This chain joins TRBV29-1 and TRBJ2-4; the D is unclear. Germline assignment: CDR1 SQVTM and CDR2 ANQGSEA. The CDR3 loop spans 14 amino acids. V was shortened by 6 bases and J by 3 bases, with 15 bases between the two germline ends. The CDR3 region has the DNA TGCAGCGTGACCTCTCCCTGGGGCAAAAACATTCAGTACTTC. This codes for CSVTSPWGKNIQYF. Based on the CDR3 plus reference TRBV29-1 and TRBJ2-4, the full variable domain is SAVISQKPSRDICQRGTSLTIQCQVDSQVTMMFWYRQQPGQSLTLIATANQGSEATYESGFVIDKFPISRPNLTFSTLTVSNMSPEDSSIYLCSVTSPWGKNIQYFGAGTRLSVL.

This clone appeared a few times. V usage is TRBV9 and J usage is TRBJ1-4; D possibly corresponds to TRBD1 (6 bases). The CDR3 covers 17 residues. Trimming left V 4 bases short and J 1 base short, with 17 bases between. CDR1 and CDR2 from the germline V gene are SGDLS and YYNGEE. CDR3 in amino acids: CASSLRLKGGTNEKLFF. In DNA form, the CDR3 reads TGTGCCAGCAGCTTGCGTCTAAAGGGGGGAACTAATGAAAAACTGTTTTTT. Full variable domain (outside the CDR3, taken from reference TRBV9 and TRBJ1-4): DSGVTQTPKHLITATGQRVTLRCSPRSGDLSVYWYQQSLDQGLQFLIQYYNGEERAKGNILERFSAQQFPDLHSELNLSSLELGDSALYFCASSLRLKGGTNEKLFFGSGTQLSVL.

The V call is TRBV19, the J call TRBJ1-5; tentative D call: TRBD1 (6 bases). CDR1 is LNHDA, CDR2 SQIVND, per germline (reference sequence). The length of the CDR3 is 15 residues. V dropped 5 bases and J dropped 6 bases, with 17 bases sitting between them. The CDR3 region has the DNA TGTGCCAGTAGTCCCTCGGGGGGCGCGGGTCAGCCCCAGCATTTT. Its translation: CASSPSGGAGQPQHF.

The rearrangement joins TRBV29-1 to TRBJ2-7; 8 bases fit TRBD1. From germline, CDR1 is SQVTM and CDR2 ANQGSEA. Germline trimming cut 7 bases from V and 7 bases from J; bases unmatched to any gene: 15. This CDR3 is built from 14 residues. CDR3 sequence reads: CSAAPGTGPGEQYF. The CDR3 bases are TGCAGCGCGGCCCCCGGGACAGGTCCGGGGGAGCAGTACTTC.

The V gene is TRBV30, the J gene TRBJ2-5; D not certain. CDR1 is GTSNPN, CDR2 SVGIG, per germline (reference sequence). The CDR3 consists of 12 residues. The ends were cut back, 3 bases at V and 2 bases at J, with 7 bases in the middle. The CDR3 here is CAWSERQETQYF. Written as DNA, the CDR3 is TGTGCCTGGAGCGAGAGGCAAGAGACCCAGTACTTC.

This clone was recorded a few times. The J gene is TRBJ2-7, the V gene TRBV10-3; D gene ambiguous. CDR1 is ENHRY, CDR2 SYGVKD, per germline. This CDR3 is built from 13 residues. V dropped 3 bases and J dropped 3 bases, with 9 bases sitting between them. DNA of the CDR3: TGTGCCATCAGTGACCCCAACAGCTACGAGCAGTACTTC. This sequence encodes CAISDPNSYEQYF.

This clone turned up a few times. The J gene is TRBJ1-3, the V gene TRBV7-8; tentative D call: TRBD1 (5 bases). CDR3 length equals 15 residues. Trimming stripped 10 bases from V and 4 bases from J, with 20 bases between. Germline V gives CDR1 SGHVS, CDR2 FQNEAQ. The DNA of the CDR3 is TGTGCCACCAGTGGGGGAGTAGGGCCCGGAAACACCATATATTTT. This translates into CATSGGVGPGNTIYF.

The V and J genes are TRBV19 and TRBJ2-2; D unclear. V lost 0 bases, J lost 4 bases, and 15 bases lay in between. This CDR3 spans 17 amino acids. Per germline, CDR1 LNHDA and CDR2 SQIVND (reference sequence). Here the CDR3 reads CASSIDGRREGTGELFF. CDR3 in DNA: TGTGCCAGTAGTATAGATGGTAGAAGGGAAGGCACCGGGGAGCTGTTTTTT. Based on the CDR3 plus reference TRBV19 and TRBJ2-2, the full variable domain is DGGITQSPKYLFRKEGQNVTLSCEQNLNHDAMYWYRQDPGQGLRLIYYSQIVNDFQKGDIAEGYSVSREKKESFPLTVTSAQKNPTAFYLCASSIDGRREGTGELFFGEGSRLTVL.

The J gene is TRBJ2-2, the V gene TRBV19; 7 nucleotides align to TRBD2. The CDR3 consists of 15 residues. The V gene end was trimmed by 8 bases and the J gene end by 0 bases; junction bases not matched to a gene: 6. The germline V gene encodes CDR1 LNHDA and CDR2 SQIVND (reference sequence). The CDR3 loop reads CASQAGGSNTGELFF. CDR3 coding DNA: TGTGCCAGTCAGGCCGGGGGGTCGAACACCGGGGAGCTGTTTTTT.

A few counts support this clone. The V gene is TRBV9, the J gene TRBJ2-1; D might be TRBD2 (5 bases). CDR1 is SGDLS, CDR2 YYNGEE, per germline. V was shortened by 3 bases and J by 2 bases, with 12 bases between the two germline ends. The CDR3 runs 15 residues. CDR3 in DNA: TGTGCCAGCAGCGCTCGAGAGCGGACCTACAATGAGCAGTTCTTC. This codes for CASSARERTYNEQFF.

This clone was detected a few times. The CDR3 DNA reads as TGTGCCAGCAGTGAAAGGGTAGCGGGGGTCACCGGGGAGCTGTTTTTT. This gives the protein CASSERVAGVTGELFF. The rearrangement joins TRBV2 to TRBJ2-2; 9 nucleotides match TRBD2. The CDR3 spans 16 residues. V gave up 2 bases and J gave up 4 bases; unmatched junction bases: 5. Germline CDR1 is SNHLY and CDR2 is FYNNEI. Combining the CDR3 with reference TRBV2 and TRBJ2-2 gives the whole variable domain EPEVTQTPSHQVTQMGQEVILRCVPISNHLYFYWYRQILGQKVEFLVSFYNNEISEKSEIFDDQFSVERPDGSNFTLKIRSTKLEDSAMYFCASSERVAGVTGELFFGEGSRLTVL.

This sequence joins TRBV19 and TRBJ1-1; a weak D match, TRBD1 (6 bases). CDR1 is LNHDA and CDR2 is SQIVND in the germline V gene (reference sequence). The V and J ends lost 3 bases and 4 bases respectively, with 15 bases between them. The CDR3 is made up of 15 amino acids. The chain's CDR3 is CASSMGTGGGTEAFF. CDR3 nucleotide sequence: TGTGCCAGTAGTATGGGTACGGGGGGCGGCACTGAAGCTTTCTTT. Variable domain in full (rest from reference TRBV19 and TRBJ1-1): DGGITQSPKYLFRKEGQNVTLSCEQNLNHDAMYWYRQDPGQGLRLIYYSQIVNDFQKGDIAEGYSVSREKKESFPLTVTSAQKNPTAFYLCASSMGTGGGTEAFFGQGTRLTVV.

This chain joins TRBV19 and TRBJ2-5; 7 bases are shared with TRBD1. After removal of 7 bases from V and 0 bases from J, the junction contained 8 bases not matched to a gene. The germline V gene encodes CDR1 LNHDA and CDR2 SQIVND (reference sequence). The CDR3 loop spans 15 amino acids. The CDR3 loop reads CASKSWDSYQETQYF. CDR3 sequence (DNA): TGTGCCAGTAAAAGCTGGGACAGTTACCAAGAGACCCAGTACTTC.

This clone was seen more than once but under ten times. The chain links TRBV28 to TRBJ1-2, with D possibly being TRBD1 (5 bases). This CDR3 spans 17 amino acids. Germline V lookup: CDR1 MDHEN, CDR2 SYDVKM. V lost 3 bases and J 0 bases, leaving 17 bases between the germline ends. CDR3 in amino acids: CASSFARAWGANYGYTF. The CDR3 DNA sequence: TGTGCCAGCAGTTTCGCCAGGGCCTGGGGAGCTAACTATGGCTACACCTTC.

The gene calls are TRBV27 and TRBJ1-3, with a weak D call TRBD1 (6 bases). This CDR3 region has 14 residues. Germline assignment: CDR1 MNHEY and CDR2 SMNVEV (reference sequence). The V gene lost 6 bases and the J gene lost 4 bases, with 13 bases spanning the gap. The CDR3 loop reads CASRPQGFGNTIYF. The CDR3 DNA reads TGTGCCAGCAGGCCGCAGGGGTTCGGAAACACCATATATTTT.

This clone was seen a few times. At one boundary the junction diverges from the germline segment, which might be a read error. The CDR3 nucleotides read TGTGCCAGCAGTGACTCCAGGGATTCTAGCAATGAGCAGTTCTTC. As protein: CASSDSRDSSNEQFF. The rearrangement links TRBV6-8 to TRBJ2-1; perhaps TRBD1 as D (5 bases). Germline CDR1 MNHGY, CDR2 SAAAGT. The CDR3 is made up of 15 amino acids.